Listed below are T cell receptor beta chains from one sample, sequenced in a study of T cell responses to AZD1222 COVID-19 vaccine. Sequencing used immunoSEQ multiplex PCR; TCRdb keeps in-frame clones, though not all of them. The sample holds about 130,000 clones; roughly 92% are singletons and the top ten take 0.9% to 1.4%. Source: peripheral blood, taken 28 days after the second AZD1222 dose. These receptors were taken from an adult who received the AZD1222 COVID-19 vaccine. CDR3s include the opening cysteine and the closing phenylalanine or tryptophan. Each record gives: V gene, J gene, CDR3 protein.

TRBV7-6	TRBJ2-6	CASSLNGGLSSGANVLTF
TRBV19	TRBJ2-7	CASSKGLAGSYEQYF
TRBV6-6	TRBJ2-5	CASSPGRRGGAAETQYF
TRBV18	TRBJ2-3	CASSRTSGEHTDTQYF
TRBV7-2	TRBJ1-1	CASSLQGLNTEAFF
TRBV10-3	TRBJ1-5	CAISDENYSNQPQHF
TRBV7-2	TRBJ2-6	CASSFPSGANVLTF
TRBV5-1	TRBJ1-5	CASSQGGSNQPQHF
TRBV30	TRBJ2-2	CAWSEIGANTGELFF
TRBV5-8	TRBJ2-3	CASSPGQGRSTDTQYF
TRBV18	TRBJ1-5	CASSPGSEGLGPQHF
TRBV25-1	TRBJ2-1	CASSEFAKPPYNEQFF
TRBV27	TRBJ2-7	CASSFGAGGRGEYF
TRBV9	TRBJ1-1	CASSATIVGFTEAFF
TRBV6-5	TRBJ1-2	CASSYGSEGYTF
TRBV7-2	TRBJ2-1	CASSLAPSRDEQFF
TRBV7-3	TRBJ2-1	CASSFRGQGAIHGEQFF
TRBV19	TRBJ1-6	CASSPPGQGGSPLHF